This entry lists 22 T cell receptor beta chains sequenced from one sample in a study of blood T cell repertoires in COVID-19. Method: immunoSEQ multiplex PCR; TCRdb's copy keeps in-frame clones and lacks some. The table has roughly 150,000 clones, 79% seen once. Sequencing was done on a sample of peripheral blood. All receptors come from a man in his forties or fifties with active or convalescent COVID-19.

The chain combines TRBV19 with TRBJ1-5; 9 bases align to TRBD1. CDR1 is LNHDA, CDR2 SQIVND, per germline (reference sequence). The CDR3 has 15 residues. The junction had 10 bases not matched to a gene; V was cut back by 7 bases and J by 6 bases. The CDR3 spells CASTAGTGHPQPQHF. DNA of the CDR3: TGTGCCAGTACCGCTGGGACAGGGCATCCTCAGCCCCAGCATTTT. Full variable domain (missing parts from reference TRBV19 and TRBJ1-5): DGGITQSPKYLFRKEGQNVTLSCEQNLNHDAMYWYRQDPGQGLRLIYYSQIVNDFQKGDIAEGYSVSREKKESFPLTVTSAQKNPTAFYLCASTAGTGHPQPQHFGDGTRLSIL.

V usage is TRBV7-9 and J usage is TRBJ2-5, with a tentative D call TRBD2 (5 bases). The CDR3 loop spans 14 amino acids. Germline CDR1 and CDR2: SEHNR and FQNEAQ (reference sequence). The V gene lost 0 bases and the J gene lost 7 bases, with 12 bases spanning the gap. CDR3 bases: TGTGCCAGCAGCTTAGCGCTGGGAGACGGGACCCAGTACTTC. This gives the protein CASSLALGDGTQYF.

V usage is TRBV14 and J usage is TRBJ1-2; D is uncertain. The CDR3 is 15 amino acids. Trimming left V 4 bases short and J 2 bases short, with 14 bases between. Germline V gives CDR1 SGHDN, CDR2 FVKESK. The CDR3 nucleotides read TGTGCCAGCAGCCCCCCCGGGAGCGTGAACTATGGCTACACCTTC. This translates into CASSPPGSVNYGYTF.

This clone was seen only once. CDR3 DNA: TGTGCCAGCAGCTTGAACAGGGCTGGCGGAAACACCATATATTTT. It is translated as CASSLNRAGGNTIYF. This chain links TRBV5-5 with TRBJ1-3; perhaps TRBD1 as D (6 bases). Trimming pared 1 base from V and 4 bases from J, leaving 12 bases between. This CDR3 region has 15 residues. CDR1 SGHKS and CDR2 YYEKEE come from the germline V gene (reference sequence).

The genes are TRBV9 and TRBJ2-6; perhaps TRBD1 as D (5 bases). CDR3 length equals 14 residues. V lost 7 bases to trimming and J lost 0 bases, with 8 bases between them. Germline V gives CDR1 SGDLS, CDR2 YYNGEE. The CDR3 is CASLQDSGANVLTF. The CDR3 bases are TGTGCCAGCCTACAGGACTCTGGGGCCAACGTCCTGACTTTC.

This clone was observed a single time. This chain's CDR3 is CASSARQGSTDTQYF. CDR3 bases: TGTGCCAGCAGCGCACGACAGGGGAGCACAGATACGCAGTATTTT. The rearrangement joins TRBV9 to TRBJ2-3; 8 nucleotides match TRBD1. In germline, CDR1 is SGDLS, CDR2 YYNGEE. The length of the CDR3 is 15 residues. V lost 3 bases and J lost 0; bases outside the gene matches: 3.

This chain links TRBV6-1 with TRBJ2-7; no reliable D call. The germline V gene encodes CDR1 MNHNS and CDR2 SASEGT. Deletions cut 1 base from V and 9 bases from J, with 13 bases between. The CDR3 consists of 13 residues. CDR3 nucleotides: TGTGCCAGCAGTGAAGAGTGGGCAAGTCCGCAGTACTTC. Translation: CASSEEWASPQYF.

This clone turned up a few times. As DNA, the CDR3 is TGTGCCAGCAGTCCACTGACTAGCGGGGGGGAGGGGACTCTCTACGAGCAGTACTTC. Translating it yields CASSPLTSGGEGTLYEQYF. J is TRBJ2-7 and V is TRBV27; 14 nucleotides match TRBD2. The CDR3 contains 19 residues. Unmatched junction bases numbered 15, after V lost 5 bases and J lost 3 bases. Germline V gene data show CDR1 as MNHEY and CDR2 as SMNVEV (reference sequence).

V gene TRBV7-3 combines with J gene TRBJ1-1; unclear D gene. Germline CDR1 is SGHTA and CDR2 is FQGTGA. The V end was cut by 5 bases, the J end by 3 bases, with 13 bases between. The CDR3 consists of 14 residues. Here the CDR3 reads CASSKRAGYTEAFF. The DNA of the CDR3 is TGTGCCAGCAGCAAAAGGGCGGGATACACTGAAGCTTTCTTT.

The sample holds one count of this clone. This CDR3 reads CASSSARTSGEQFF. CDR3 coding DNA: TGTGCCAGCAGCTCTGCCCGGACTAGCGGGGAGCAGTTCTTC. V is TRBV7-7 and J is TRBJ2-1, with TRBD2 matching 11 bases. Unmatched junction bases numbered 6, after V lost 4 bases and J lost 10 bases. The CDR3 runs 14 residues. The germline V gene has CDR1 SSHAT and CDR2 FNYEAQ (reference sequence).

V gene TRBV7-8 combines with J gene TRBJ1-2; the D gene is possibly TRBD1 (5 bases). The germline CDR1 and CDR2 sequences are SGHVS and FQNEAQ. Trimming stripped 4 bases from V and 6 bases from J, with 15 bases between. The length of the CDR3 is 14 residues. As DNA, the CDR3 is TGTGCCAGCAGCTCCTGGGGCAGTCGGGATGGCTACACCTTC. It encodes CASSSWGSRDGYTF.

This clone has a handful of counts. The chain joins TRBV28 to TRBJ1-1; D unresolved. With 5 bases removed from V and 1 base from J, the gap between germline ends came to 2 bases. The CDR3 loop spans 11 amino acids. CDR1 and CDR2 (germline): MDHEN, SYDVKM. The CDR3 nucleotides read TGTGCCAGCAGTCGGAACACTGAAGCTTTCTTT. Protein product: CASSRNTEAFF.

This chain joins TRBV7-3 and TRBJ1-5; possible D gene TRBD1, 5 bases. In germline, CDR1 is SGHTA, CDR2 FQGTGA. Between the trimmed V and J ends, which lost 5 bases and 10 bases, there was a span of 15 bases. This CDR3 is 13 amino acids long. The CDR3 DNA is TGTGCCAGCAGCGAATTCCCCGGGGGACCCCAGCATTTT. Its translation: CASSEFPGGPQHF.

The chain uses TRBV9 and TRBJ1-2, with D uncertain. CDR1 is SGDLS, CDR2 YYNGEE, per germline. Trimming stripped 4 bases from V and 1 base from J, with 5 bases between. There are 12 residues in the CDR3. The CDR3 sequence: CASSSHNYGYTF. Written as DNA, the CDR3 is TGTGCCAGCAGCTCCCATAACTATGGCTACACCTTC.

DNA for the CDR3: TGCGCCAGCAGTGAGTCGACTCGGGGCGAGCAGTACTTC. Protein: CASSESTRGEQYF. The chain uses TRBV10-1 and TRBJ2-7, with a weak D call TRBD2 (5 bases). Germline CDR1 reads WNHNN; CDR2 reads SYGVQD (reference sequence). CDR3 length equals 13 residues. Deletions cut 0 bases from V and 6 bases from J, with 9 bases between.

This rearrangement joins TRBV19 to TRBJ2-7; 12 bases agree with TRBD2. CDR1 and CDR2 from the germline V gene are LNHDA and SQIVND (reference sequence). The ends lost 6 bases at V and 4 bases at J; junction bases unmatched: 4. This CDR3 is 14 amino acids long. The CDR3 region has the DNA TGTGCCAGTAGCCTGGGACTAGCGGGTTACGAGCAGTACTTC. Its translation: CASSLGLAGYEQYF.

The chain has TRBV28 and TRBJ2-2; D gene ambiguous. Trimming removed 6 bases at V and 2 bases at J, with 16 bases between. The CDR3 covers 16 residues. Germline loops: CDR1 MDHEN, CDR2 SYDVKM. The CDR3 nucleotides are TGTGCCAGCAGCGCCGACTCTGGCGGTAACACCGGGGAGCTGTTTTTT. Residues: CASSADSGGNTGELFF.

This clone was detected many times. The chain carries TRBV7-3 and TRBJ2-7; TRBD2 agrees at 8 bases. The V segment lost 0 bases and the J segment 4 bases; nucleotides outside the gene matches: 8. Germline CDR1 and CDR2: SGHTA and FQGTGA. CDR3 size: 16 residues. Here the CDR3 reads CASSLTSSGSGYEQYF. The DNA of the CDR3 is TGTGCCAGCAGCTTAACGTCCAGCGGGAGTGGTTACGAGCAGTACTTC.

J is TRBJ2-7 and V is TRBV29-1, with D perhaps TRBD1 (6 bases). Germline V CDR1 and CDR2: SQVTM, ANQGSEA. This CDR3 is 14 amino acids long. Deletions cut 5 bases from V and 0 bases from J, with 14 bases between. This CDR3 reads CSVPGTPSSYEQYF. For the CDR3, the DNA is TGCAGCGTTCCCGGGACACCGAGCTCCTACGAGCAGTACTTC.

The table lists this clone with many counts. This rearrangement joins TRBV6-5 to TRBJ2-7; a weak D match, TRBD1 (5 bases). The CDR3 is made up of 14 amino acids. From germline, CDR1 is MNHEY and CDR2 SVGAGI. Trimming removed 6 bases at V and 7 bases at J, with 19 bases between. Here the CDR3 reads CASSLFQGRREQYF. CDR3 in DNA: TGTGCCAGCAGCCTTTTTCAGGGCCGTCGGGAGCAGTACTTC.

The chain combines TRBV6-6 with TRBJ1-1; weak D call: TRBD1 (5 bases). Germline V CDR1 and CDR2: MNHNY, SVGAGI (reference sequence). The CDR3 has 12 residues. The CDR3 spells CGAGWGHTEAFF. The CDR3 nucleotides read TGTGGAGCCGGGTGGGGCCACACTGAAGCTTTCTTT.

The chain couples TRBV27 to TRBJ2-7; D is unresolved. The germline V and J ends were trimmed by 2 bases and 5 bases, with 7 bases remaining between them. There are 12 residues in the CDR3. Germline CDR1 MNHEY, CDR2 SMNVEV (reference sequence). The CDR3 sequence is CASSLRGDEQYF. The CDR3 nucleotides read TGTGCCAGCAGTTTAAGAGGAGACGAGCAGTACTTC.